This TCR beta chain was documented in a study of CD8 T cells in Susac syndrome. Roughly 0.45 to 1 ug RNA was reverse transcribed with random hexamers. TCRdb itself ran the immunoSEQ multiplex PCR reads through MiXCR, one entry per CDR3 protein. The table includes 180,000 or so distinct CDR3 sequences, 95% detected once. CDR3 length equals 15 residues. V was cut by 4 bases and J by 6 bases, with 16 bases left in between. Germline V gene data show CDR1 as MGHDK and CDR2 as SYGVNS. V gene TRBV25-1 combines with J gene TRBJ2-1; D perhaps matches TRBD1 (6 bases). This clonotype originated in a human donor in good health. The sequenced sample consisted of CD4+ T cells from PBMCs. DNA for the CDR3: TGTGCCAGCAGTGGGCCAGGGGTTGTGGGCAATGAGCAGTTCTTC. Translating gives CASSGPGVVGNEQFF.